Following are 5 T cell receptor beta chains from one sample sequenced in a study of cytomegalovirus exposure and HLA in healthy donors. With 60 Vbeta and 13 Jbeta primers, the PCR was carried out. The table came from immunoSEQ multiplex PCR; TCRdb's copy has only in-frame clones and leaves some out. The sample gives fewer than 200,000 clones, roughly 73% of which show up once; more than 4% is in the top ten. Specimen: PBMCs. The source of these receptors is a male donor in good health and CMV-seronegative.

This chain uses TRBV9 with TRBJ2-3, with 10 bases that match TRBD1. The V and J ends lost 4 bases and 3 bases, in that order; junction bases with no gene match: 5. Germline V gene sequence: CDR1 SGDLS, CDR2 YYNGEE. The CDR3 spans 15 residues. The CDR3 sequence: CASSPDRGRTDTQYF. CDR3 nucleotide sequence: TGTGCCAGCAGCCCCGACAGGGGGCGTACAGATACGCAGTATTTT.

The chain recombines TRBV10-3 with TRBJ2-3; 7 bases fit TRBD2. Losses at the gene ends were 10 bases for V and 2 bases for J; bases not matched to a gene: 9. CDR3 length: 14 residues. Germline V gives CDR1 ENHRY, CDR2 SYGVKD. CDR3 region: CATKTSPSTDTQYF. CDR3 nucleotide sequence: TGTGCCACCAAGACTAGCCCGTCCACAGATACGCAGTATTTT.

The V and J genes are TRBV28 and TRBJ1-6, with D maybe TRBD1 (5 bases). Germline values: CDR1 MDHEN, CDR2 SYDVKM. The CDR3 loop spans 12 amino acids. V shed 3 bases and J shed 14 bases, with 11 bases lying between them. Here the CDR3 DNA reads TGTGCCAGCAGTTTTGGGGCTTATGCCCTCCACTTT. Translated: CASSFGAYALHF.

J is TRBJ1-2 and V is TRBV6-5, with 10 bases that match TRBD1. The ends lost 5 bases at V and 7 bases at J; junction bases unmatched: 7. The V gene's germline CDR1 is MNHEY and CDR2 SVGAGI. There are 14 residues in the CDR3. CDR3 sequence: CASSRDRGFSGYTF. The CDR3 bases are TGTGCCAGCAGTCGGGACAGGGGATTCTCTGGCTACACCTTC.

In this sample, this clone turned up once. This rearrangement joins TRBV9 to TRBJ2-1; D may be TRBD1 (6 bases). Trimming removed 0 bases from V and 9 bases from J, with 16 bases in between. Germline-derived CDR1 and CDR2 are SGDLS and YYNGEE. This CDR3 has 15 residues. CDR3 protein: CASSVEPGETSEQFF. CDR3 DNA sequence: TGTGCCAGCAGCGTAGAGCCAGGGGAGACCAGTGAGCAGTTCTTC.